The clone carrying this T cell receptor beta chain appeared once. Its antigen remains unknown. All patients were treatment-naive before thyroid surgery. These data originate in a study of metastatic and nonmetastatic thyroid tumors. About the research overall: Both malignant and benign thyroid patients supplied peripheral blood and tumor or nodule tissue samples, across which the repertoires of these patients were then compared.

As handled by the study authors: What underpinned the distant-metastasis classifier for papillary thyroid cancer was the set of CDR3 differences across clinicopathological groups. TCRdb called clones again from the PCR reads with MiXCR. TCRdb, not the authors, supplied the V and J calls. The repertoire includes some 40,000 clones, around 18% of them detected once, and approximately 13% sits in the top ten. Germline V lookup: CDR1 SGHRS, CDR2 YFSETQ. Trimming pared 4 bases from V and 8 bases from J, leaving 12 bases between. This CDR3 is 13 amino acids long. Overall study findings and caveats: It was reported that TCR beta diversity was significantly higher in malignant thyroid tumors than benign nodules, in blood and tumor.

Sequencing was done on a sample of tumor tissue. This TCR was sampled from a female donor with papillary thyroid cancer or a benign thyroid nodule (not recorded which). Some clones in this sample may be carry-over from other donors' samples. This rearrangement joins TRBV5-1 to TRBJ2-2; no reliable D call. The CDR3 protein is CASSNYPTGELFF. CDR3 in DNA: TGCGCCAGCAGCAATTATCCGACAGGGGAGCTGTTTTTT.